These T cell receptor beta chains were read from a single sample in a study of blood T cell repertoires in COVID-19. This table comes from immunoSEQ multiplex PCR, and its TCRdb copy is limited to in-frame clones, with some not included. The repertoire holds around 300,000 clones, with 86% as singletons. Sequenced material: peripheral blood. These receptor sequences come from a woman aged 25 to 39 with active or convalescent COVID-19. The conserved cysteine and the conserved F or W are not part of the CDR3 here. The order of the fields is clone size, J gene, V gene, CDR3 protein. Clone size is stated in some rows and not others, as once, few, many or a class when expanded.

once TRBJ2-1 TRBV6-4 ASSLQGGGNEQF
NA TRBJ2-3 TRBV6-2/TRBV6-3 ASSPGLASDTQY
NA TRBJ2-7 TRBV6-2/TRBV6-3 ASSYPGSGGEHYEQY
once TRBJ2-7 TRBV7-9 ASRRVGGSEQY
NA TRBJ2-2 TRBV7-3 ASWLEYTGELF
NA TRBJ2-3 TRBV19 ASSMGLAGYWDTQY
NA TRBJ2-1 TRBV4-1 ASSHGSYNEQF
NA TRBJ1-2 TRBV21-1 ASSKDPAGDHGYT
NA TRBJ2-1 TRBV5-1 ASREGIRTSVGGNEQF
NA TRBJ2-7 TRBV6-1 ASSGHGRGGDYEQY
NA TRBJ1-5 TRBV23-1 ASSPPEGDQPQH
few TRBJ2-3 TRBV6-4 ASSAGGATDTQY
NA TRBJ1-6 TRBV6-6 ASSLGTGRGNNSPLH
NA TRBJ2-5 TRBV3-1/TRBV3-2 ASSQYQETQY
NA TRBJ2-2 TRBV2 ASKFEKTGELF
NA TRBJ1-1 TRBV5-4 ASSSRTGGDTEAF
NA TRBJ1-5 TRBV15 ATSRDRTEGAGSNQPQH
few TRBJ1-4 TRBV20-1 SASEPVNTSTNEKLF
NA TRBJ1-2 TRBV7-9 ASSVQGPYGYT
few TRBJ1-6 TRBV2 ASSTRLGSPLH
NA TRBJ2-1 TRBV5-1 ASSWRGFDEQF
NA TRBJ2-5 TRBV18 ASSPRETQY
NA TRBJ1-1 TRBV7-8 ASSLSGGTEAF
few TRBJ1-2 TRBV29-1 SAGFGIHYGYT
NA TRBJ2-1 TRBV5-4 ASSLSSGLAYNEQF
NA TRBJ2-3 TRBV29-1 SVEGTSGGASGTDTQY
NA TRBJ1-2 TRBV6-5 ASGRAPNYGYT